The rows below give T cell receptor beta chains drawn from one sample of a study of shared clonotypes between healthy human individuals. Some clones are missing from TCRdb's copy, which holds only in-frame ones; the method was immunoSEQ multiplex PCR. This table holds more than 2,000,000 clones, around 90% found once. The specimen sequenced was naive CD4+ T cells sorted from blood. All receptors derive from a man aged 18 to 30 in good health. CDR3s include the opening cysteine and the closing phenylalanine or tryptophan. Each record gives: D gene, J gene, V gene, clone size, CDR3 DNA, CDR3 protein. The D gene is left open where the match is weak. Not all rows give a size; the values are once, few, many and, for expanded clones, a class.

>TRBD1|TRBJ1-1|TRBV18|NA
TGTGCCAGCTCACAAACCGGGACAGAGAACACTGAAGCTTTCTTT
CASSQTGTENTEAFF
>TRBD1|TRBJ2-1|TRBV11-3|NA
TGTGCCAGCAGCCTCGACAGGGGCTCCTACAATGAGCAGTTCTTC
CASSLDRGSYNEQFF
>NA|TRBJ2-5|TRBV5-6|NA
TGTGCCAGCAGCATTACGGGGGTGGAGACCCAGTACTTC
CASSITGVETQYF
>NA|TRBJ2-7|TRBV30|NA
TGTGCCTGGGGCCCATTCTCCTACGAGCAGTACTTC
CAWGPFSYEQYF
>NA|TRBJ1-1|TRBV11-2|NA
TGTGCCAGCAGCTTTACCGAAAGGAACACTGAAGCTTTCTTT
CASSFTERNTEAFF
>TRBD1|TRBJ1-4|TRBV5-1|NA
TGCGCCAGCAGCTTCGGGACAGCAACTAATGAAAAACTGTTTTTT
CASSFGTATNEKLFF
>NA|TRBJ2-2|TRBV9|NA
TGTGCCAGCAGCGTCTCAGCCTCGCGGAGGAACACCGGGGAGCTGTTTTTT
CASSVSASRRNTGELFF
>NA|TRBJ2-5|TRBV2|few
TGTGCCAGCACCCAAGGGGGGGCCCGTGAGACCCAGTACTTC
CASTQGGARETQYF
>TRBD2|TRBJ2-2|TRBV4-2|NA
TGTGCCAGCAGCCAAGATGCGGGGGAAACCGGGGAGCTGTTTTTT
CASSQDAGETGELFF
>NA|TRBJ1-2|TRBV6-5|NA
TGTGCCAGCAGTTACTCCCCTAGGAACTATGGCTACACCTTC
CASSYSPRNYGYTF
>TRBD1|TRBJ1-2|TRBV2|NA
TGTGCCAGCAGTGAGGTGGACAGGGGGGGGTCTTACACCTTC
CASSEVDRGGSYTF
>NA|TRBJ1-1|TRBV28|NA
TGTGCCAGCAGTCAAGTAGGGGGAGACACTGAAGCTTTCTTT
CASSQVGGDTEAFF
>NA|TRBJ1-5|TRBV7-9|NA
TGTGCCAGCAGCCACACGGAAAGCAATCAGCCCCAGCATTTT
CASSHTESNQPQHF
>NA|TRBJ2-1|TRBV5-1|NA
TGCGCCAGCAGCTTCTCCAGCAACAATGAGCAGTTCTTC
CASSFSSNNEQFF
>TRBD1|TRBJ1-2|TRBV7-6|NA
TGTGCCAGCAGCTCCGGGACAGGGGTTAACTATGGCTACACCTTC
CASSSGTGVNYGYTF
>TRBD1|TRBJ2-1|TRBV4-3|NA
TGCGCCAGCAGCCAGGGACAGGTACGGGACAATGAGCAGTTCTTC
CASSQGQVRDNEQFF
>TRBD1|TRBJ2-7|TRBV7-6|NA
TGTGCCAGCAGCTTATTCCCGCCGGCGACAGGGGGCATCTACGAGCAGTACTTC
CASSLFPPATGGIYEQYF
>NA|TRBJ2-5|TRBV2|once
TGTGCCAGCAGACGGGTGACTAACCAAGAGACCCAGTACTTC
CASRRVTNQETQYF
>NA|TRBJ2-3|TRBV10-2|NA
TGCGCCAGCAGTGAGGTGGCTAGGAGAGATACGCAGTATTTT
CASSEVARRDTQYF
>NA|TRBJ1-3|TRBV5-4|NA
TGTGCCAGCAGCTTGGTGGGCAGCCGGACCTCTGGAAACACCATATATTTT
CASSLVGSRTSGNTIYF
>NA|TRBJ2-1|TRBV30|NA
TGTGCCTGGAGTGTACTTGGCAGCAATGAGCAGTTCTTC
CAWSVLGSNEQFF
>TRBD2|TRBJ2-1|TRBV9|NA
TGTGCCAGCAGCTCACTAGCGGAGTACAATGAGCAGTTCTTC
CASSSLAEYNEQFF
>TRBD1|TRBJ2-5|TRBV15|once
TGTGCCACCAACCCGACAGGGGGCCGGGAGACCCAGTACTTC
CATNPTGGRETQYF
>NA|TRBJ2-1|TRBV27|NA
TGTGCCAGCAGTTTATCGGGGGATGAGCAGTTCTTC
CASSLSGDEQFF
>NA|TRBJ2-1|TRBV15|NA
TGTGCCACCAGCAGAGATTCGCTGGCGATCTACAATGAGCAGTTCTTC
CATSRDSLAIYNEQFF
>TRBD2|TRBJ2-7|TRBV23-1|NA
TGCGCCAGCAGTCAAGACCGCGCGGGAGGAGGGTACGAGCAGTACTTC
CASSQDRAGGGYEQYF
>NA|TRBJ1-5|TRBV30|NA
TGTGCCTGGAGTGTAGGGCGGCCTCAGCCCCAGCATTTT
CAWSVGRPQPQHF
>NA|TRBJ1-1|TRBV28|NA
TGTGCCAGCAGTTCATCAGGACTGGGGAACACTGAAGCTTTCTTT
CASSSSGLGNTEAFF
>TRBD1|TRBJ1-5|TRBV28|NA
TGTGCCAGCAGACAGGGGCTTACTCGGCCCCAGCATTTT
CASRQGLTRPQHF
>TRBD2|TRBJ2-1|TRBV5-1|NA
TGCGCCAGCTCCGGGTCAAGCGGGGCTTACAATGAGCAGTTCTTC
CASSGSSGAYNEQFF
>NA|TRBJ2-7|TRBV28|NA
TGTGCCAGCGGATCTAGACAGGATCCCCTCTTTAGCTCCTACGAGCAGTACTTC
CASGSRQDPLFSSYEQYF
>NA|TRBJ2-7|TRBV7-2|NA
TGTGCCAGCAGCCCCCAGATGATCGGGGGCGAGCAGTACTTC
CASSPQMIGGEQYF
>TRBD2|TRBJ2-2|TRBV2|NA
TGTGCCAGCAGTGGGGCTAGCGGACCCACCGGGGAGCTGTTTTTT
CASSGASGPTGELFF
>NA|TRBJ1-3|TRBV4-1|NA
TGCGCCAGCAGCCAAGATGGGGGGGCTAGTGGAAACACCATATATTTT
CASSQDGGASGNTIYF
>NA|TRBJ1-6|TRBV27|NA
TGTGCCAGCAGTCGGGCGGGCCATTCACCCCTCCACTTT
CASSRAGHSPLHF
>NA|TRBJ1-5|TRBV25-1|NA
TGTGCCAGCAGTGAAGGTGGCAGGGTGGATCAGCCCCAGCATTTT
CASSEGGRVDQPQHF
>TRBD1|TRBJ2-7|TRBV5-1|NA
TGCGCCAGCAGCTTGGGAGGGGACAGGGGTAGGGACGAGCAGTACTTC
CASSLGGDRGRDEQYF
>TRBD2|TRBJ2-3|TRBV5-1|NA
TGCGCCAGCAGCCCCCCCACCGGCGGGGGGTACACAGATACGCAGTATTTT
CASSPPTGGGYTDTQYF
>NA|TRBJ1-6|TRBV28|NA
TGTGCCACCGTAACGCCGACTAATTCACCCCTCCACTTT
CATVTPTNSPLHF
>NA|TRBJ2-3|TRBV18|NA
TGTGCCAGCTCACCATCGGGGGCCACAGATACGCAGTATTTT
CASSPSGATDTQYF
>NA|TRBJ1-5|TRBV2|NA
TGTGCCACCTCGGGAGATAGCAATCAGCCCCAGCATTTT
CATSGDSNQPQHF
>NA|TRBJ1-1|TRBV25-1|few
TGTGCCAGCAGTGATAGGGGCCAGAACACTGAAGCTTTCTTT
CASSDRGQNTEAFF
>NA|TRBJ1-2|TRBV7-2|once
TGTGCCAGCAGCTTAGGGGGGGCTGACTATGGCTACACCTTC
CASSLGGADYGYTF
>TRBD1|TRBJ2-7|TRBV2|NA
TGTGCCAGCAGTGCCGGGACAGGGATCTACGAGCAGTACTTC
CASSAGTGIYEQYF